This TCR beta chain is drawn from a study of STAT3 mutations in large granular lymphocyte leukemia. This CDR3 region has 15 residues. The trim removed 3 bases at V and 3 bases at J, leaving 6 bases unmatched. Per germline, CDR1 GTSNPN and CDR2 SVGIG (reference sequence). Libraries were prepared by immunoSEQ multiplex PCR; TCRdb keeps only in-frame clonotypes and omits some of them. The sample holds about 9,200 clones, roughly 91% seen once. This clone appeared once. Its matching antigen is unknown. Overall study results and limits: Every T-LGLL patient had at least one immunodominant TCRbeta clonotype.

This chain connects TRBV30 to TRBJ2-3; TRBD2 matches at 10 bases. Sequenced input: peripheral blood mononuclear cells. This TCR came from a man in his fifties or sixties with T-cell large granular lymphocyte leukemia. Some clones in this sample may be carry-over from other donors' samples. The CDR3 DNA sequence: TGTGCCTGGAGGGAAGCGGGAGGGGGGACAGATACGCAGTATTTT. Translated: CAWREAGGGTDTQYF.